A selection of T cell receptor beta chains follows, all from one sample in a study of early T cells in non-severe SARS-CoV-2 infection. MiXCR was run by TCRdb on the 5' RACE reads, yielding one entry per CDR3 protein. Here the sample spans more than 55,000 distinct CDR3 sequences, under 15% being singletons. The sequencing sample was made of whole blood. These receptors were obtained from an adult who was a healthcare worker with PCR-confirmed SARS-CoV-2 infection or an uninfected control (not recorded which). The CDR3 runs from the conserved cysteine through the conserved F or W. A D gene is named only where the DNA matches it firmly. The size of a clone is reported for some rows only, either as once, few or many, or as a class for expanded clones.

clone_size	d_call	v_call	j_call	cdr3_aa	cdr3_nt
many	-	TRBV20-1	TRBJ2-4	CSAILGGVAKNIQYF	TGCAGTGCGATATTGGGCGGAGTAGCCAAAAACATTCAGTACTTC
many	-	TRBV6-5	TRBJ2-7	CASSPHRVPYEQYF	TGTGCCAGCAGTCCACACAGGGTACCCTACGAGCAGTACTTC
few	TRBD2	TRBV19	TRBJ2-1	CATKEASGGTYNEQFF	TGTGCCACCAAGGAGGCGTCCGGGGGGACTTACAATGAGCAGTTCTTC
many	-	TRBV30	TRBJ1-1	CAWSGTPYSNTEAFF	TGTGCCTGGAGTGGAACCCCGTACTCGAACACTGAAGCTTTCTTT
few	-	TRBV28	TRBJ1-2	CASSSGSQPRYTF	TGTGCCAGCAGTTCCGGGAGCCAACCTCGCTACACCTTC
-	-	TRBV12-3/TRBV12-4	TRBJ2-4	CASTGSIAKNIQYF	TGTGCCAGCACCGGGTCGATAGCCAAAAACATTCAGTACTTC
few	TRBD1	TRBV10-3	TRBJ1-1	CAIRRQGGTEAFF	TGTGCCATCAGAAGACAGGGGGGTACTGAAGCTTTCTTT
few	-	TRBV7-7	TRBJ2-5	CASSLGGEGRTQYF	TGTGCTAGCAGCTTAGGAGGCGAGGGTAGGACCCAGTACTTC
-	TRBD2	TRBV6-6	TRBJ2-3	CASTLPKPSGDAGTQYF	TGTGCCAGCACCCTACCGAAACCTAGCGGGGATGCAGGTACGCAGTATTTT
many	TRBD1	TRBV11-2	TRBJ2-5	CASSLRTGGLSETQYF	TGTGCCAGCAGCTTGAGGACAGGGGGTTTATCCGAGACCCAGTACTTC
few	TRBD1	TRBV28	TRBJ1-2	CASSLASGTGVGYTF	TGTGCCAGCAGTCTCGCCTCCGGGACAGGGGTAGGCTACACCTTC
many	-	TRBV5-1	TRBJ2-3	CASSLQGADTQYF	TGCGCCAGCAGCCTACAGGGAGCAGATACGCAGTATTTT
few	TRBD2	TRBV4-1	TRBJ2-1	CASSPRLAGGSEQFF	TGCGCCAGCAGCCCCCGACTAGCGGGGGGGAGTGAGCAGTTCTTC